This T cell receptor (beta chain) was sequenced for a study of OX40 agonist ivuxolimab in advanced cancers. Study overall: At doses from 0.01 to 10 mg/kg, patients were given intravenous ivuxolimab every 2 weeks. Study-level findings and limits: Individuals who were partial responders at 0.1-3.0 mg/kg had clonal expansion that ranked among the lowest.

The protocol was immunoSEQ multiplex PCR, while the TCRdb copy is restricted to in-frame clones and leaves out a portion. The table has 50,000 to 65,000 clones, about 80% seen once. Points on this clone: The antigen is not known.

This receptor was obtained from an adult with an advanced solid tumor such as melanoma, head and neck, liver or kidney cancer. Material: CD4+ or CD8+ T cells sorted from blood, obtained in a trial of the OX40 agonist ivuxolimab.

CDR3 bases: TGTGCCAGCAGCTTAGAAGGGGGCAGGGAATTTCGTGGCTACACCTTC. This translates into CASSLEGGREFRGYTF. The V and J genes are TRBV7-9 and TRBJ1-2; 7 bases map to TRBD1. This CDR3 is built from 16 residues. From germline, CDR1 is SEHNR and CDR2 FQNEAQ (reference sequence). After removal of 1 base from V and 7 bases from J, the junction contained 12 bases not matched to a gene.